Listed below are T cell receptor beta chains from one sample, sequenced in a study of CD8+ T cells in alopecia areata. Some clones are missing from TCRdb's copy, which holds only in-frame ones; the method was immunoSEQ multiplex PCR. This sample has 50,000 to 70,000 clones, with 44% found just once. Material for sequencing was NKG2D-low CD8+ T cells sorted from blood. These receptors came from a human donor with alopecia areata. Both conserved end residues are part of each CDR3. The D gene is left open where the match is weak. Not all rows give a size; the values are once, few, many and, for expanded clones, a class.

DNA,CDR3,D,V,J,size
TGTGCCAGCAGCGGACTGACAGGGGAGAACACTGAAGCTTTCTTT,CASSGLTGENTEAFF,TRBD1,TRBV7-9,TRBJ1-1,NA
TGCGCCAGCAGCCAAGCCCCTTGGAGGGTGGGTTACGAGCAGTACTTC,CASSQAPWRVGYEQYF,NA,TRBV4-1,TRBJ2-7,NA
TGTGCCAGCAGCCAAGGGTTTAGCGGGGGGGCAGATACGCAGTATTTT,CASSQGFSGGADTQYF,TRBD2,TRBV4-2,TRBJ2-3,NA
TGCAGCGTTGAGGTATCCTACGAGCAGTACTTC,CSVEVSYEQYF,NA,TRBV29-1,TRBJ2-7,NA
TGCGCCAGCAGCCAAGAATCTAGCGGGAGTGGAGCAGATACGCAGTATTTT,CASSQESSGSGADTQYF,TRBD2,TRBV4-3,TRBJ2-3,NA
TGTGCCAGCAGCCTCACTAGCTTATTGACAGATACGCAGTATTTT,CASSLTSLLTDTQYF,NA,TRBV28,TRBJ2-3,few
TGCAGCGTTGATAGTGGTATAATCAATGAGCAGTTCTTC,CSVDSGIINEQFF,NA,TRBV29-1,TRBJ2-1,NA
TGTGCCAGCAGCTTAGTGGCCACTGAAGCTTTCTTT,CASSLVATEAFF,NA,TRBV13,TRBJ1-1,NA
TGCGCCAGCAGCCAAGGCCCGCTCCTGGGCACTGAAGCTTTCTTT,CASSQGPLLGTEAFF,NA,TRBV4-1,TRBJ1-1,NA
TGTGCCAGTAGTACCCGGGACTCTGGGGCCAACGTCCTGACTTTC,CASSTRDSGANVLTF,NA,TRBV19,TRBJ2-6,NA
TGTGCCAGCAGCAAAGTAGGTCAGGGTCCCTACGAGCAGTACTTC,CASSKVGQGPYEQYF,NA,TRBV21-1,TRBJ2-7,NA
TGTGCCAGCCCGGGCAGGGAAGAGACCCAGTACTTC,CASPGREETQYF,NA,TRBV6-5,TRBJ2-5,NA
TGTGCCAGCAGTCAGGGCCTAGCGGATCAAGAGACCCAGTACTTC,CASSQGLADQETQYF,TRBD2,TRBV6-4,TRBJ2-5,few
TGTGCCAGCAGTAAACCCGAAGAGACCCAGTACTTC,CASSKPEETQYF,NA,TRBV6-5,TRBJ2-5,NA
TGCAGCGTTGTAGGGTTCGCGACAGGGTTCTACAATGAGCAGTTCTTC,CSVVGFATGFYNEQFF,TRBD1,TRBV29-1,TRBJ2-1,NA
TGTGCCAGCAGCCAAGAGGGCTGGAACACTGAAGCTTTCTTT,CASSQEGWNTEAFF,NA,TRBV14,TRBJ1-1,NA
TGTGCCAGCAGGGGACAGGGGCCCCTTAAGTATTTT,CASRGQGPLKYF,TRBD1,TRBV6-5,TRBJ2-3,NA
TGCAGCGTTGAAGATTACTGGGCCACAGGGGACACTGAAGCTTTCTTT,CSVEDYWATGDTEAFF,TRBD1,TRBV29-1,TRBJ1-1,NA
TGTGCCAGCAGCTTGTTACCCACTGGGGGCTACGAGCAGTACTTC,CASSLLPTGGYEQYF,NA,TRBV27,TRBJ2-7,few
TGTGCCAGCAGCTTCTCAGGGGGCGCAAATGGCTACACCTTC,CASSFSGGANGYTF,TRBD1,TRBV9,TRBJ1-2,few
TGTGCCAGCAGTTTCGGTGCGAACACCGGGGAGCTGTTTTTT,CASSFGANTGELFF,NA,TRBV27,TRBJ2-2,few
TGTGCCAGCAGTTACTTCGGACAGGAAGAGCAGTACTTC,CASSYFGQEEQYF,TRBD1,TRBV6-5,TRBJ2-7,NA
TGCAGCGTTATTGAGAGCTCCTACAATGAGCAGTTCTTC,CSVIESSYNEQFF,NA,TRBV29-1,TRBJ2-1,NA
TGTGCCAGCAGTGAACTAGCGGGGGAGCTCGACGAGCAGTACTTC,CASSELAGELDEQYF,TRBD2,TRBV6-1,TRBJ2-7,NA
TGCGCCAGCAGAGATTCTGGATTTGCCTACGAGCAGTACTTC,CASRDSGFAYEQYF,NA,TRBV5-1,TRBJ2-7,NA
TGCGCCAGCAGCCCTCGAGGCGGGGGAGCCAAAAACATTCAGTACTTC,CASSPRGGGAKNIQYF,TRBD2,TRBV4-1,TRBJ2-4,NA
TGTGCCAGCAGTGATCTAGCGGGAGGGTGGCATGAGCAGTTCTTC,CASSDLAGGWHEQFF,TRBD2,TRBV2,TRBJ2-1,NA
TGCGCCAGCAGCCTGACTGGCGAGACCCAGTACTTC,CASSLTGETQYF,NA,TRBV4-1,TRBJ2-5,NA
TGTGCCAGCAGTTTCCAGAGCGGGAGGGTCACCGGGGAGCTGTTTTTT,CASSFQSGRVTGELFF,TRBD2,TRBV6-5,TRBJ2-2,few
TGCAGCGTTGGGGGTTCCTACGAGCAGTACTTC,CSVGGSYEQYF,NA,TRBV29-1,TRBJ2-7,few
TGCGCCAGCAGCCAACGCACAGGCGTACCTAGCACAGATACGCAGTATTTT,CASSQRTGVPSTDTQYF,NA,TRBV4-3,TRBJ2-3,NA
TGCAGCGTTGTGAGGAACACCGGGGAGCTGTTTTTT,CSVVRNTGELFF,NA,TRBV29-1,TRBJ2-2,few
TGTGCCAGTAGTATGACGGGGAACACTGAAGCTTTCTTT,CASSMTGNTEAFF,NA,TRBV19,TRBJ1-1,NA